These T cell receptor beta chains were read from a single sample in a study of cytomegalovirus exposure and HLA in healthy donors. Measured with immunoSEQ multiplex PCR; TCRdb has only the in-frame clones, and not every one. Its listing shows over 65,000 clones. Sequences were obtained from PBMCs. The receptors were gathered from a man between 25 and 39 years old in good health and CMV-seronegative. Each CDR3 is given with its conserved first and last residue. The D gene is left open where the match is weak. Clone size is not always given. Where it is, it says once, few, many or a class for expanded clones.

v_gene: TRBV6-5; abundance: .; j_gene: TRBJ1-2; d_gene: .; CDR3aa: CASRLRGFNYGYTF; CDR3nt: TGTGCCAGCAGACTAAGGGGGTTTAACTATGGCTACACCTTC
v_gene: TRBV6-5; abundance: .; j_gene: TRBJ1-2; d_gene: .; CDR3aa: CASSYSLPDTNYGYTF; CDR3nt: TGTGCCAGCAGTTACTCCCTACCGGACACTAACTATGGCTACACCTTC
v_gene: TRBV4-2; abundance: .; j_gene: TRBJ1-5; d_gene: TRBD1; CDR3aa: CASSPGQGKEPQHF; CDR3nt: TGTGCCAGCAGCCCCGGACAGGGGAAGGAGCCCCAGCATTTT
v_gene: TRBV4-1; abundance: .; j_gene: TRBJ2-1; d_gene: TRBD2; CDR3aa: CASSQEGLAGVSSYNEQFF; CDR3nt: TGCGCCAGCAGCCAAGAGGGACTAGCGGGTGTCAGCTCCTACAATGAGCAGTTCTTC
v_gene: TRBV6-5; abundance: .; j_gene: TRBJ1-1; d_gene: .; CDR3aa: CASSYDGRGATEAFF; CDR3nt: TGTGCCAGCAGTTACGATGGCAGGGGAGCCACTGAAGCTTTCTTT
v_gene: TRBV19; abundance: .; j_gene: TRBJ2-1; d_gene: TRBD2; CDR3aa: CASSLHLGLAGGWQFF; CDR3nt: TGTGCCAGTAGTCTACACTTGGGACTAGCGGGGGGGTGGCAGTTCTTC
v_gene: TRBV7-2; abundance: .; j_gene: TRBJ2-7; d_gene: .; CDR3aa: CASSLGLAYEQYF; CDR3nt: TGTGCCAGCAGCTTAGGGCTAGCCTACGAGCAGTACTTC
v_gene: TRBV6-5; abundance: .; j_gene: TRBJ1-3; d_gene: .; CDR3aa: CASSYSILGGGNTIYF; CDR3nt: TGTGCCAGCAGTTACTCGATACTTGGGGGGGGGAACACCATATATTTT
v_gene: TRBV15; abundance: .; j_gene: TRBJ1-2; d_gene: .; CDR3aa: CATRAGNPYGYTF; CDR3nt: TGTGCCACCAGAGCGGGGAACCCCTATGGCTACACCTTC
v_gene: TRBV30; abundance: .; j_gene: TRBJ2-1; d_gene: .; CDR3aa: CAWSMSNEQFF; CDR3nt: TGTGCCTGGAGTATGAGCAATGAGCAGTTCTTC
v_gene: TRBV18; abundance: .; j_gene: TRBJ2-2; d_gene: TRBD1; CDR3aa: CASSPGVATQGSGELFF; CDR3nt: TGTGCCAGCTCACCAGGGGTCGCGACACAGGGGTCCGGGGAGCTGTTTTTT
v_gene: TRBV25-1; abundance: .; j_gene: TRBJ2-5; d_gene: .; CDR3aa: CASTDRETIQETQYF; CDR3nt: TGTGCCAGCACCGACCGCGAGACTATACAAGAGACCCAGTACTTC
v_gene: TRBV27; abundance: .; j_gene: TRBJ2-3; d_gene: .; CDR3aa: CASSLLTGGRTDTQYF; CDR3nt: TGTGCCAGCAGCCTTCTCACAGGAGGGCGCACAGATACGCAGTATTTT
v_gene: TRBV10-3; abundance: .; j_gene: TRBJ1-2; d_gene: .; CDR3aa: CAISDDYGYTF; CDR3nt: TGTGCCATCAGTGACGACTATGGCTACACCTTC
v_gene: TRBV5-1; abundance: .; j_gene: TRBJ2-5; d_gene: TRBD2; CDR3aa: CASSLAPRLALETQYF; CDR3nt: TGCGCCAGCAGCTTGGCCCCGAGACTAGCGCTAGAGACCCAGTACTTC
v_gene: TRBV14; abundance: .; j_gene: TRBJ2-5; d_gene: TRBD2; CDR3aa: CASSRPPSGRAAETQYF; CDR3nt: TGTGCCAGCAGTCGCCCGCCTAGCGGGAGGGCAGCAGAGACCCAGTACTTC
v_gene: TRBV5-1; abundance: .; j_gene: TRBJ1-2; d_gene: .; CDR3aa: CASSLGQPYGYTF; CDR3nt: TGCGCCAGCAGCTTAGGACAGCCCTATGGCTACACCTTC
v_gene: TRBV4-3; abundance: .; j_gene: TRBJ2-3; d_gene: TRBD2; CDR3aa: CASSRTSGRGDTQYF; CDR3nt: TGCGCCAGCAGCCGCACTAGCGGGAGAGGGGATACGCAGTATTTT
v_gene: TRBV7-2; abundance: .; j_gene: TRBJ2-1; d_gene: TRBD2; CDR3aa: CASSSASGQAYNEQFF; CDR3nt: TGTGCCAGCAGCTCCGCTAGCGGGCAGGCCTACAATGAGCAGTTCTTC
v_gene: TRBV19; abundance: .; j_gene: TRBJ1-2; d_gene: .; CDR3aa: CASRRDSLRGYTF; CDR3nt: TGTGCCAGTAGACGGGACTCACTACGGGGCTACACCTTC
v_gene: TRBV4-1; abundance: .; j_gene: TRBJ2-2; d_gene: .; CDR3aa: CASSQFRGNTGELFF; CDR3nt: TGCGCCAGCAGCCAATTCAGGGGGAACACCGGGGAGCTGTTTTTT
v_gene: TRBV4-1; abundance: .; j_gene: TRBJ2-1; d_gene: .; CDR3aa: CASSQHTTPGNEQFF; CDR3nt: TGCGCCAGCAGCCAACACACGACCCCAGGGAATGAGCAGTTCTTC
v_gene: TRBV9; abundance: .; j_gene: TRBJ2-7; d_gene: TRBD1; CDR3aa: CASSPGTGDGEQYF; CDR3nt: TGTGCCAGCAGCCCCGGGACAGGGGACGGCGAGCAGTACTTC
v_gene: TRBV11-3; abundance: .; j_gene: TRBJ2-5; d_gene: TRBD2; CDR3aa: CASSSGGGTSGTETQYF; CDR3nt: TGTGCCAGCAGCTCCGGGGGGGGGACTAGCGGGACGGAGACCCAGTACTTC
v_gene: TRBV7-8; abundance: .; j_gene: TRBJ2-1; d_gene: TRBD2; CDR3aa: CASSRGTSYNEQFF; CDR3nt: TGTGCCAGCAGCAGGGGGACTAGCTACAATGAGCAGTTCTTC
v_gene: TRBV29-1; abundance: .; j_gene: TRBJ2-3; d_gene: TRBD1; CDR3aa: CSARDSSTDTQYF; CDR3nt: TGCAGCGCCCGGGACAGTAGCACAGATACGCAGTATTTT
v_gene: TRBV6-6; abundance: .; j_gene: TRBJ1-5; d_gene: TRBD1; CDR3aa: CASRPGQGRNQPQHF; CDR3nt: TGTGCCAGCAGGCCCGGACAGGGCCGCAATCAGCCCCAGCATTTT
v_gene: TRBV5-4; abundance: .; j_gene: TRBJ2-7; d_gene: .; CDR3aa: CASSFGRSYEQYF; CDR3nt: TGTGCCAGCAGCTTCGGCAGGTCCTACGAGCAGTACTTC
v_gene: TRBV19; abundance: .; j_gene: TRBJ1-5; d_gene: TRBD1; CDR3aa: CASSPSGGASNQPQHF; CDR3nt: TGTGCCAGTTCGCCTTCAGGGGGCGCGAGCAATCAGCCCCAGCATTTT
v_gene: TRBV6-4; abundance: medium-sized; j_gene: TRBJ2-1; d_gene: TRBD2; CDR3aa: CASSDAGLAGNEQFF; CDR3nt: TGTGCCAGCAGTGACGCGGGACTAGCTGGCAATGAGCAGTTCTTC
v_gene: TRBV7-8; abundance: .; j_gene: TRBJ2-1; d_gene: .; CDR3aa: CASSLPTQAYNEQFF; CDR3nt: TGTGCCAGCAGCCTCCCGACACAGGCCTACAATGAGCAGTTCTTC
v_gene: TRBV6-6; abundance: .; j_gene: TRBJ2-3; d_gene: TRBD1; CDR3aa: CASSRTGPADTQYF; CDR3nt: TGTGCCAGCAGCCGGACAGGGCCCGCGGATACGCAGTATTTT
v_gene: TRBV4-3; abundance: .; j_gene: TRBJ2-1; d_gene: TRBD2; CDR3aa: CASSLGLADYNEQFF; CDR3nt: TGCGCCAGCAGCCTGGGACTAGCGGATTACAATGAGCAGTTCTTC
v_gene: TRBV15; abundance: .; j_gene: TRBJ2-7; d_gene: TRBD2; CDR3aa: CATSRDVSGGRIFNEQYF; CDR3nt: TGTGCCACCAGCAGAGATGTCAGCGGGGGGCGAATCTTCAACGAGCAGTACTTC
v_gene: TRBV19; abundance: .; j_gene: TRBJ2-5; d_gene: .; CDR3aa: CASSARGFQETQYF; CDR3nt: TGTGCCAGTAGTGCCCGTGGCTTCCAAGAGACCCAGTACTTC
v_gene: TRBV27; abundance: .; j_gene: TRBJ2-5; d_gene: TRBD2; CDR3aa: CASSSLAGGSQETQYF; CDR3nt: TGTGCCAGCAGTTCACTAGCGGGGGGGTCTCAAGAGACCCAGTACTTC
v_gene: TRBV25-1; abundance: .; j_gene: TRBJ1-1; d_gene: TRBD1; CDR3aa: CASSDPTGGTEAFF; CDR3nt: TGTGCCAGCAGTGACCCGACAGGGGGCACTGAAGCTTTCTTT
v_gene: TRBV15; abundance: .; j_gene: TRBJ1-4; d_gene: .; CDR3aa: CATSRAGVGEKLFF; CDR3nt: TGTGCCACCAGCAGAGCGGGAGTGGGTGAAAAACTGTTTTTT
v_gene: TRBV2; abundance: .; j_gene: TRBJ2-7; d_gene: .; CDR3aa: CASRGWRGSYEQYF; CDR3nt: TGTGCCAGCAGGGGGTGGAGGGGATCCTACGAGCAGTACTTC
v_gene: TRBV4-2; abundance: .; j_gene: TRBJ1-4; d_gene: TRBD1; CDR3aa: CASGRTGTVNEKLFF; CDR3nt: TGTGCCAGCGGGCGAACAGGGACAGTTAATGAAAAACTGTTTTTT
v_gene: TRBV19; abundance: .; j_gene: TRBJ2-1; d_gene: .; CDR3aa: CASSRGYSYNEQFF; CDR3nt: TGTGCCAGTAGTCGGGGATACTCCTACAATGAGCAGTTCTTC
v_gene: TRBV14; abundance: .; j_gene: TRBJ1-4; d_gene: .; CDR3aa: CASSRADRNEKLFF; CDR3nt: TGTGCCAGCAGCCGAGCGGACCGAAATGAAAAACTGTTTTTT
v_gene: TRBV11-2; abundance: .; j_gene: TRBJ1-1; d_gene: .; CDR3aa: CASSGRPTGLRLSEAFF; CDR3nt: TGTGCCAGCAGCGGACGCCCCACAGGCCTCCGGCTATCTGAAGCTTTCTTT
v_gene: TRBV2; abundance: .; j_gene: TRBJ2-3; d_gene: TRBD1; CDR3aa: CASSATGDTQYF; CDR3nt: TGTGCCAGCAGTGCGACAGGGGATACGCAGTATTTT
v_gene: TRBV7-8; abundance: .; j_gene: TRBJ1-2; d_gene: .; CDR3aa: CASSLEGVSNYGYTF; CDR3nt: TGTGCCAGCAGCTTAGAGGGGGTTTCCAACTATGGCTACACCTTC
v_gene: TRBV10-3; abundance: .; j_gene: TRBJ1-1; d_gene: TRBD1; CDR3aa: CAISELGTATEAFF; CDR3nt: TGTGCCATCAGTGAGCTAGGGACAGCCACTGAAGCTTTCTTT
v_gene: TRBV29-1; abundance: .; j_gene: TRBJ2-2; d_gene: .; CDR3aa: CSVASAASPGELFF; CDR3nt: TGCAGCGTCGCGAGTGCGGCCTCCCCCGGGGAGCTGTTTTTT
v_gene: TRBV11-3; abundance: .; j_gene: TRBJ1-1; d_gene: TRBD1; CDR3aa: CASSPRSRQGGKSEAFF; CDR3nt: TGTGCCAGCAGCCCAAGATCCAGACAGGGGGGTAAATCTGAAGCTTTCTTT
v_gene: TRBV5-1; abundance: .; j_gene: TRBJ2-1; d_gene: .; CDR3aa: CASSLRDTYNEQFF; CDR3nt: TGCGCCAGCAGCTTGCGGGACACTTACAATGAGCAGTTCTTC
v_gene: TRBV4-3; abundance: .; j_gene: TRBJ1-3; d_gene: .; CDR3aa: CASSQDLRAVGNTIYF; CDR3nt: TGCGCCAGCAGCCAGGACCTCAGGGCGGTCGGAAACACCATATATTTT
v_gene: TRBV18; abundance: .; j_gene: TRBJ2-3; d_gene: TRBD1; CDR3aa: CASSPTPGQGRTDTQYF; CDR3nt: TGTGCCAGCTCACCGACCCCGGGACAGGGAAGGACAGATACGCAGTATTTT
v_gene: TRBV5-1; abundance: .; j_gene: TRBJ2-3; d_gene: .; CDR3aa: CASSFWGRDTQYF; CDR3nt: TGCGCCAGCAGCTTCTGGGGCAGAGATACGCAGTATTTT